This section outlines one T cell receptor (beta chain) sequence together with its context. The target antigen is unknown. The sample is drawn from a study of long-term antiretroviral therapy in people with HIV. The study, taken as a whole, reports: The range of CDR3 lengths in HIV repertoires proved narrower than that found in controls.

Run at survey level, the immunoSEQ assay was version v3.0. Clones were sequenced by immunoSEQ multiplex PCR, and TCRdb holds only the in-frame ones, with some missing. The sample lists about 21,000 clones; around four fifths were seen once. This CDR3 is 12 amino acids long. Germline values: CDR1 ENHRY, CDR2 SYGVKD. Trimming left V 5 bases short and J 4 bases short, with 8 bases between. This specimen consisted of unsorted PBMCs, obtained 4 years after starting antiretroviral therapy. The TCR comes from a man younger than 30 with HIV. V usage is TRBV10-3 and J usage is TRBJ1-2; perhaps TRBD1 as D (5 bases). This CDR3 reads CAISQGVYGYTF. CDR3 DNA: TGTGCCATCAGTCAAGGGGTCTATGGCTACACCTTC.